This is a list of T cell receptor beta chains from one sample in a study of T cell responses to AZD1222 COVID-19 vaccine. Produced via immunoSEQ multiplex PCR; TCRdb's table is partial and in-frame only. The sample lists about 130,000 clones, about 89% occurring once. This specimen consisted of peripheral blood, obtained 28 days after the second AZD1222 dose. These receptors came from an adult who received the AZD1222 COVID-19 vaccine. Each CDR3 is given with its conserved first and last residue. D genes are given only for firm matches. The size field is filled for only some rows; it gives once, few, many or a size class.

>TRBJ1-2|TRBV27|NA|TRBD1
TGTGCCAGCAGTTCCCGCTCCGGACAGGACTATGGCTACACCTTC
CASSSRSGQDYGYTF
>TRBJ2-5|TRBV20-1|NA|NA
TGCAGTGCTAGTTATTCACTAGCCCAAGAGACCCAGTACTTC
CSASYSLAQETQYF
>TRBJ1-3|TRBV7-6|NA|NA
TGTGCCAGCAGCCTTTTTAGCCCCGGCCGGACAGCCTCTGGAAACACCATATATTTT
CASSLFSPGRTASGNTIYF
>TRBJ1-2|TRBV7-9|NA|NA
TGTGCCAGCAGCTTAACGAGTGCTCATGGCTACACCTTC
CASSLTSAHGYTF
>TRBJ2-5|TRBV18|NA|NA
TGTGCCAGCTCACTCCCAGCCCAAGAGACCCAGTACTTC
CASSLPAQETQYF
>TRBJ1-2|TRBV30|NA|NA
TGTGCCTTAAAGAGCAGTACAGGGGGCTACACCTTC
CALKSSTGGYTF
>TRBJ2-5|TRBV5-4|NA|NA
TGTGCCAGCAGCTTGGCCCTACAAGAGACCCAGTACTTC
CASSLALQETQYF
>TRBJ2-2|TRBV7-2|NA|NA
TGTGCCAGCAGCTTAGGACCTACCGGGGAGCTGTTTTTT
CASSLGPTGELFF
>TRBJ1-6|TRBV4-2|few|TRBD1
TGTGCCAGCAGCGCTACCCGACAGGGCGATAATTCACCCCTCCACTTT
CASSATRQGDNSPLHF
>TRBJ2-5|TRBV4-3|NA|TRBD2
TGCGCCAGCAGCCAAGATCGGGAGGGTACTGGAGAGACCCAGTACTTC
CASSQDREGTGETQYF
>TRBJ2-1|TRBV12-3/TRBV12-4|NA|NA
TGTGCCAGCCAGAGGGCGGCTTACAATGAGCAGTTCTTC
CASQRAAYNEQFF
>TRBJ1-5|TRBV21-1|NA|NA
TGTGCCAGCAGCAAAGCAGGCAGGGATGATCAGCCCCAGCATTTT
CASSKAGRDDQPQHF
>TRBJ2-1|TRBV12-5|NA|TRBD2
TGTGCTAGTACGACTAGCACCAATGAGCAGTTCTTC
CASTTSTNEQFF
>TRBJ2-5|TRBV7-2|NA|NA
TGTGCCAGCAGCCCCACCGGCCAGGGTGGGACCCAGTACTTC
CASSPTGQGGTQYF
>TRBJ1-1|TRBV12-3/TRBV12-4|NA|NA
TGTGCCAGCAGTTTTCAGGAGAACACTGAAGCTTTCTTT
CASSFQENTEAFF
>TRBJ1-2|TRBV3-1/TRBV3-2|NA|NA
TGTGCCAGCAGTGGTCGGGGGGCGCAAATCAGCTATGGCTACACCTTC
CASSGRGAQISYGYTF
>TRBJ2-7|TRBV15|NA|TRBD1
TGTGCCACCAGCATAGGACAGGGGGGTTCCTACGAGCAGTACTTC
CATSIGQGGSYEQYF
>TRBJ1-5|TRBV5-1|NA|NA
TGCGCCAGCAGGGACAGACTCGGGTTCGATGGCAATCAGCCCCAGCATTTT
CASRDRLGFDGNQPQHF
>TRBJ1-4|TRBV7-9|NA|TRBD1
TGTGCCAGCAGCCCGGTGAGGACAGGGTACGAAAAACTGTTTTTT
CASSPVRTGYEKLFF
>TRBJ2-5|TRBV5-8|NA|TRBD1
TGTGCCAGCTACAGGGGTAACCAAGAGACCCAGTACTTC
CASYRGNQETQYF
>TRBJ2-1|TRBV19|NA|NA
TGTGCCAGTAGTTCTCTAGTGTCATACAATGAGCAGTTCTTC
CASSSLVSYNEQFF
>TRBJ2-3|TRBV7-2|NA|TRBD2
TGTGCCAGCAGCTTAGTAGCGGGAGGCACAGATACGCAGTATTTT
CASSLVAGGTDTQYF
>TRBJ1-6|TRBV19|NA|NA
TGTGCCAGTAGTGCCCGGGACACGGGTTTCTTACCCCTCCACTTT
CASSARDTGFLPLHF
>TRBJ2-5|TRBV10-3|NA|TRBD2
TGTGCCATCAGCCTCGGGGGAGCGGGAGGAGAGACCCAGTACTTC
CAISLGGAGGETQYF
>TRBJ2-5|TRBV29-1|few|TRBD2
TGCAGCGTTGGGGGGGGAGTGGAGACCCAGTACTTC
CSVGGGVETQYF
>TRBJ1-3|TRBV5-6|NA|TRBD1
TGTGCCAGCAGCTTGCAGGACAGGGTGAGCTCTGGAAACACCATATATTTT
CASSLQDRVSSGNTIYF
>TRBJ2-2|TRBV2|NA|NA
TGTGCCAGCAGTCCTGGGGAGGCCGGGGAGCTGTTTTTT
CASSPGEAGELFF
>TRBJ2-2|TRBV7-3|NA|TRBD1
TGTGCCAGCAGTAGTGACAGGGTGGACACCGGGGAGCTGTTTTTT
CASSSDRVDTGELFF
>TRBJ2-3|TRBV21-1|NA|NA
TGTGCCAGCAGCTCACAGAGGGGCGCGGGAGATACGCAGTATTTT
CASSSQRGAGDTQYF
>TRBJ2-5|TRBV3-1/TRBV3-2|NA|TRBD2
TGTGCCAGCAGCCCTTGGGGGGGAGGCCAAGAGACCCAGTACTTC
CASSPWGGGQETQYF
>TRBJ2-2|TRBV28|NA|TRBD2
TGTGCCAGTTTAAGCCCCGGGAGGGGGGCCGGGGAGCTGTTTTTT
CASLSPGRGAGELFF
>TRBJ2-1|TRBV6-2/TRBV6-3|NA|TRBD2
TGTGCCAGCAGTAGCCCCTCGCGGGGGGGCCGAAATGAGCAGTTCTTC
CASSSPSRGGRNEQFF
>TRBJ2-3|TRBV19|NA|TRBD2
TGTGCCAGTAGTATAGGACTAGCGGATACGCAGTATTTT
CASSIGLADTQYF
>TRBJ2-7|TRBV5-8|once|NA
TGTGCCAGCAGACCACAGGGAATGGCCTCCTACGAGCAGTACTTC
CASRPQGMASYEQYF
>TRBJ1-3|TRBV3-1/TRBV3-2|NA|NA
TGTGCCAGCAGCCAGACCGACTGGAGCTCTGGAAACACCATATATTTT
CASSQTDWSSGNTIYF
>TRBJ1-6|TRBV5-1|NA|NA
TGCGCCAGCAGCTTGGATTACCCAGGGGCCAATTCACCCCTCCACTTT
CASSLDYPGANSPLHF
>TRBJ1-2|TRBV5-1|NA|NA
TGCGCCAGCAGCTTGACTACCACGGGGGGCAATGGCTACACCTTC
CASSLTTTGGNGYTF
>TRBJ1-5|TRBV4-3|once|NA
TGCGCCAGCAGCCAAGATTTGAGCAATCAGCCCCAGCATTTT
CASSQDLSNQPQHF
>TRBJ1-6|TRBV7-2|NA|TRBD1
TGTGCCAGCAGCTTAGGGGACAGGGGAGGCTCACCCCTCCACTTT
CASSLGDRGGSPLHF
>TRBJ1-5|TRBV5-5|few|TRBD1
TGTGCCAGCAGTTCGCCTGGACAGGGTAATCAGCCCCAGCATTTT
CASSSPGQGNQPQHF
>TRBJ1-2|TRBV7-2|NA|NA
TGTGCCAGCAGCCCACCGGGACTTAACTATGGCTACACCTTC
CASSPPGLNYGYTF
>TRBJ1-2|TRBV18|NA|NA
TGTGCCAGCTCAAGTCAGGGTTCGACTAACTATGGCTACACCTTC
CASSSQGSTNYGYTF
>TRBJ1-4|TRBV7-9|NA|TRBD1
TGTGCCAGCAGCGCCGGACAGGGGGGTGAAAAACTGTTTTTT
CASSAGQGGEKLFF
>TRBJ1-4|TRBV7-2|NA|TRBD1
TGTGCCAGCAGCTCGGGACAGGGGGTGTATGAAAAACTGTTTTTT
CASSSGQGVYEKLFF
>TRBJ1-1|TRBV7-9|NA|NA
TGTGCCAGCAGTCAGATGCAGGGACAAGCTTTCTTT
CASSQMQGQAFF
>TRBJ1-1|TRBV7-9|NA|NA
TGTGCCAGCAGGTTTGACAGGCTGAACACTGAAGCTTTCTTT
CASRFDRLNTEAFF
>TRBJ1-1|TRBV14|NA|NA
TGTGCCAGCAGCCTTTTAGGGAACACTGAAGCTTTCTTT
CASSLLGNTEAFF
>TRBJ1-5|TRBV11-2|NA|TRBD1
TGTGCCAGCAGCTTAGATCGACAGGGGTTTAAGCCCCAGCATTTT
CASSLDRQGFKPQHF
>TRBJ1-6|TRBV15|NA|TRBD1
TGTGCCACCAGCCGGGGCCTGACAGGGGCCAATTCACCCCTCCACTTT
CATSRGLTGANSPLHF
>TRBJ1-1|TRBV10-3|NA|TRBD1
TGTGCCACAGGACAGGCCGTGAACACTGAAGCTTTCTTT
CATGQAVNTEAFF
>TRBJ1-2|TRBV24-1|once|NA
TGTGCCATTAGACGTCGGTTCTATGGCTACACCTTC
CAIRRRFYGYTF
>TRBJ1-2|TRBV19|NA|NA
TGTGCCAGTAGATTCGGGATCCAGTCTAACTATGGCTACACCTTC
CASRFGIQSNYGYTF
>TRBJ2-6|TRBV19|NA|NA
TGTGCCACCCGAAGGGGTTCTGGGGCCAACGTCCTGACTTTC
CATRRGSGANVLTF
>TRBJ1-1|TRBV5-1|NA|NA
TGCGCCAGCAATTCTCAGGGTACGAACACTGAAGCTTTCTTT
CASNSQGTNTEAFF
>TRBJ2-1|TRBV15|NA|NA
TGTGCCACCTCCCGGGACGGTTGGAATGAGCAGTTCTTC
CATSRDGWNEQFF
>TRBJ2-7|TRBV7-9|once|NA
TGTGCCAGCAGCTTGGCTGAGAAACCTGACTACGAGCAGTACTTC
CASSLAEKPDYEQYF
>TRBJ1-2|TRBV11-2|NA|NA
TGTGCCAGCAGGCAGGGACAAGGGGTTGGCGGCTACACCTTC
CASRQGQGVGGYTF
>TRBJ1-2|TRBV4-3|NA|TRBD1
TGCGCCAGCAGCCAACCTGACAGGGGGAATGGCTACACCTTC
CASSQPDRGNGYTF